The clone carrying this T cell receptor (beta chain) was seen a single time. Its target is unknown. CDR1 MNHEY and CDR2 SVGAGI come from the germline V gene. The CDR3 is 12 amino acids. Trimming pared 6 bases from V and 7 bases from J, leaving 12 bases between. This record comes from a study of shared clonotypes between healthy human individuals. Findings of the study overall: In contrast to clonotypes shared by all four donors, non-shared clonotypes had lower generation probabilities. Exclusively blood specimens were collected; tissue repertoires likely differ.

Investigators spread the genomic DNA of each subset evenly over several immunoSEQ plates. Measured with immunoSEQ multiplex PCR; TCRdb has only the in-frame clones, and not every one. The sample shows about 100,000 clones, 60% to 75% of them seen only once. This chain connects TRBV6-5 to TRBJ1-2; perhaps TRBD1 as D (5 bases). The source of this sequence is a man aged 30-40 years in good health. Sample: memory CD8+ T cells sorted from blood. Subset here: CD45RO+ cells pooled with CCR7-negative TemRA cells. CDR3 DNA sequence: TGTGCCAGCAGCACGACTAGGGGTGGCTACACCTTC. Protein: CASSTTRGGYTF.